This T cell receptor beta chain derives from a study of T cells after yellow fever vaccination. TCRdb itself ran the 5' RACE reads through MiXCR, one entry per CDR3 protein. Of about 400,000 distinct CDR3 sequences detected, around 6.5% appear once; the ten largest clones hold 15%. A few counts support this clonotype. CDR3 length: 13 amino acids. Trimming took off 0 bases at V and 6 bases at J, with 8 bases between the two ends. CDR1 and CDR2 from the germline V gene are SGDLS and YYNGEE. V and J are TRBV9 and TRBJ2-3; unclear D gene. The input for sequencing was PBMCs, taken 5 days after the yellow fever booster vaccination. This clonotype was sampled from a man aged 25 to 40 who received the YFV17D yellow fever vaccine. CDR3 bases: TGTGCCAGCAGCGTAGTCGCCGGGGATACGCAGTATTTT. Protein product: CASSVVAGDTQYF.